Each of the 8 T cell receptor beta chains below was sequenced from the same sample in a study of T-cell memory formation after mild COVID-19. From the 5' RACE reads, TCRdb called clonotypes with MiXCR, one entry per CDR3 protein. Found here are approximately 250,000 distinct CDR3 sequences, 15% to 17% of them singletons; the top ten hold over 2%. The sample consisted of PBMCs or a T cell subset sorted from them (not recorded which). These receptors were collected from an adult woman who had mild COVID-19 (a few samples of this study predate the infection). Cell type and time point are not known.

This clonotype was detected a few times. The V call is TRBV18, the J call TRBJ1-2; weak D call: TRBD1 (5 bases). The CDR3 is 14 residues long. The germline V gene has CDR1 KGHSH and CDR2 LQKENI. V gave up 2 bases and J gave up 6 bases, with 13 bases separating them. The CDR3 nucleotides are TGTGCCAGCTCACCATCTGACAGTAGGAATGGCTACACCTTC. Amino acid sequence: CASSPSDSRNGYTF.

Many counts were recorded for this clonotype. The chain carries TRBV6-2 or TRBV6-3 and TRBJ1-2; possibly TRBD1 for D (5 bases). Germline loops: CDR1 MNHEY, CDR2 SVGEGT. The V end was cut by 0 bases, the J end by 8 bases, with 10 bases between. The CDR3 is 13 residues long. CDR3 DNA: TGTGCCAGCAGTTACTCGGATGGGGCCGGCTACACCTTC. The encoded protein is CASSYSDGAGYTF.

The genes are TRBV9 and TRBJ2-7, with a tentative D call TRBD1 (6 bases). The germline V and J ends were trimmed by 3 bases and 2 bases, with 12 bases remaining between them. This CDR3 has 14 residues. The germline V gene has CDR1 SGDLS and CDR2 YYNGEE. CDR3 nucleotide sequence: TGTGCCAGCAGCGAGGGTCAGGGGACCTACGAGCAGTACTTC. Protein: CASSEGQGTYEQYF.

This chain uses TRBV5-1 with TRBJ2-7; 10 bases fit TRBD2. This CDR3 contains 15 residues. The ends lost 7 bases at V and 4 bases at J; junction bases unmatched: 11. Germline CDR1 SGHRS, CDR2 YFSETQ. The CDR3 region is CASRPWASGGYEQYF. CDR3 coding DNA: TGCGCCAGCCGTCCGTGGGCTAGCGGGGGTTACGAGCAGTACTTC.

This chain uses TRBV12-3 or TRBV12-4 with TRBJ2-4; D may be TRBD1 or TRBD2 (6 bases each). The CDR3 sequence is 14 residues long. The V end was cut by 2 bases, the J end by 5 bases, with 10 bases between. The CDR3 nucleotides are TGTGCCAGCAGTTTATGGGGGGCCCAAAACATTCAGTACTTC. Translation: CASSLWGAQNIQYF.

Concerning this clonotype itself: The limits of the CDR3 on the DNA are not certain, so only TCRdb's listed CDR3 is given. The chain recombines TRBV30 with TRBJ2-2; the table's TRBD2 call for D was not verified on the DNA. The CDR3 adds up to 15 amino acids, both ends counted. Germline loops: CDR1 GTSNPN, CDR2 SVGIG (reference sequence). The CDR3 is CAWSRLVNTGELFFF.

This chain uses TRBV19 with TRBJ2-7; a possible D gene is TRBD1 (5 bases). This CDR3 comprises 15 residues. Deletions cut 3 bases from V and 2 bases from J, with 14 bases between. Germline V gene sequence: CDR1 LNHDA, CDR2 SQIVND (reference sequence). The CDR3 reads CASSIAHRFPYEQYF. The CDR3 coding sequence is TGTGCCAGTAGTATCGCCCACAGGTTTCCCTACGAGCAGTACTTC.

This chain uses TRBV20-1 with TRBJ2-7, with 9 nucleotides matching TRBD1. The germline V gene encodes CDR1 DFQATT and CDR2 SNEGSKA (reference sequence). V lost 3 bases to trimming and J lost 4 bases; unmatched junction nucleotides: 10. The CDR3 runs to 15 residues. CDR3: CSARGTGGLGYEQYF. The CDR3, as DNA: TGCAGTGCTAGGGGCACAGGGGGCCTTGGATACGAGCAGTACTTC.